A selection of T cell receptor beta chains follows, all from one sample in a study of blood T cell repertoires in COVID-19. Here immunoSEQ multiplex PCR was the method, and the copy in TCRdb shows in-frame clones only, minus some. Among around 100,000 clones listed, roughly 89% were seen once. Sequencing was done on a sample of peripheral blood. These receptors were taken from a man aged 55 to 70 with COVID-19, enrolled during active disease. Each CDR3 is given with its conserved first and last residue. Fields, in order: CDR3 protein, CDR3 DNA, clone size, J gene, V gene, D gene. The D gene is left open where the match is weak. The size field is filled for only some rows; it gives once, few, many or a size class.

CDR3 protein: CASSEVPDRNTGELFF
CDR3 DNA: TGTGCCAGCAGTGAAGTCCCGGACAGAAACACCGGGGAGCTGTTTTTT
clone size: NA
J gene: TRBJ2-2
V gene: TRBV6-1
D gene: NA

CDR3 protein: CASSPRERGNEQFF
CDR3 DNA: TGTGCCAGCAGTCCCCGGGAGCGGGGCAATGAGCAGTTCTTC
clone size: NA
J gene: TRBJ2-1
V gene: TRBV27
D gene: TRBD2

CDR3 protein: CASSDRDFGQPQHF
CDR3 DNA: TGTGCCAGCAGTGATCGGGATTTCGGTCAGCCCCAGCATTTT
clone size: NA
J gene: TRBJ1-5
V gene: TRBV6-4
D gene: NA

CDR3 protein: CASSLRRTSGISYNEQFF
CDR3 DNA: TGTGCCAGCAGCCTCCGGAGGACTAGCGGGATCTCCTACAATGAGCAGTTCTTC
clone size: once
J gene: TRBJ2-1
V gene: TRBV3-1/TRBV3-2
D gene: TRBD2

CDR3 protein: CASSLGTDTSYEQYF
CDR3 DNA: TGTGCCAGCAGCTTGGGGACAGATACTTCGTACGAGCAGTACTTC
clone size: NA
J gene: TRBJ2-7
V gene: TRBV7-6
D gene: TRBD1

CDR3 protein: CAWSVGQGNTEAFF
CDR3 DNA: TGTGCCTGGAGTGTCGGACAGGGGAACACTGAAGCTTTCTTT
clone size: NA
J gene: TRBJ1-1
V gene: TRBV30
D gene: TRBD1

CDR3 protein: CASSSGWGTEAFF
CDR3 DNA: TGTGCCAGCAGTTCGGGGTGGGGCACTGAAGCTTTCTTT
clone size: NA
J gene: TRBJ1-1
V gene: TRBV12-3/TRBV12-4
D gene: NA

CDR3 protein: CASRAIDTAYEQYF
CDR3 DNA: TGTGCCAGCAGGGCAATTGACACGGCGTACGAGCAGTACTTC
clone size: few
J gene: TRBJ2-7
V gene: TRBV27
D gene: NA

CDR3 protein: CASSLPGVVAGYTF
CDR3 DNA: TGCGCCAGCAGCTTACCCGGGGTCGTAGCTGGCTACACCTTC
clone size: NA
J gene: TRBJ1-2
V gene: TRBV5-1
D gene: NA

CDR3 protein: CASSSGPGQGLNTEAFF
CDR3 DNA: TGTGCCAGCAGCTCCGGACCGGGACAGGGACTGAACACTGAAGCTTTCTTT
clone size: NA
J gene: TRBJ1-1
V gene: TRBV7-2
D gene: TRBD1

CDR3 protein: CASSLGPLANYNEQFF
CDR3 DNA: TGTGCCAGCAGCTTAGGTCCGCTAGCGAATTACAATGAGCAGTTCTTC
clone size: NA
J gene: TRBJ2-1
V gene: TRBV7-2
D gene: NA

CDR3 protein: CASSSPTGRNQPQHF
CDR3 DNA: TGTGCCAGTAGTTCTCCGACAGGGAGGAATCAGCCCCAGCATTTT
clone size: NA
J gene: TRBJ1-5
V gene: TRBV19
D gene: TRBD1

CDR3 protein: CASTLSGAGDYGYTF
CDR3 DNA: TGTGCCAGCACCCTCTCTGGGGCAGGGGACTATGGCTACACCTTC
clone size: NA
J gene: TRBJ1-2
V gene: TRBV7-9
D gene: NA

CDR3 protein: CASSTGVGETQYF
CDR3 DNA: TGTGCCAGCAGTACAGGGGTGGGAGAGACCCAGTACTTC
clone size: NA
J gene: TRBJ2-5
V gene: TRBV6-5
D gene: TRBD1

CDR3 protein: CASSAPHGGTNTEAFF
CDR3 DNA: TGTGCCAGCAGTGCCCCTCACGGGGGTACGAACACTGAAGCTTTCTTT
clone size: NA
J gene: TRBJ1-1
V gene: TRBV28
D gene: NA

CDR3 protein: CASGMPSSGIDQPQHF
CDR3 DNA: TGTGCTAGTGGTATGCCCTCGTCGGGTATCGATCAGCCCCAGCATTTT
clone size: NA
J gene: TRBJ1-5
V gene: TRBV12-5
D gene: NA